This TCR beta chain was sequenced in a study of T cells expressing NK-cell markers. TCRdb reprocessed the 5' RACE reads and reports one entry per CDR3 protein, with no DNA. Its listing shows 300,000 to 500,000 distinct CDR3 sequences. The specimen was blood T cells: a sorted CD56 or NKG2C T cell subset, CD4+ or CD8+ T cells, or bulk PBMC T cells (not recorded which). This clonotype originated in a woman aged 45-65 years in good health.

The CDR3 loop is CASSLKDREVGGLMNTEAFF. The V and J genes are TRBV7-6 and TRBJ1-1; TCRdb designates TRBD1, a call that cannot be tested without DNA. CDR3 length: 20 amino acids. Looked up from germline, CDR1 is SGHVS and CDR2 is FNYEAQ.